This T cell receptor (beta chain) was profiled in a study of immune cell composition in non-small cell lung cancer. The assay was immunoSEQ multiplex PCR, and TCRdb's table has in-frame clones only and misses some. The profile shows around 2,400 clones, 80% to 90% of them singletons. The CDR3 contains 13 residues. Germline V gives CDR1 KGHSH, CDR2 LQKENI. V lost 1 base to trimming and J lost 8 bases, with 9 bases between them. Sequencing input: lung tumor tissue. The gene calls are TRBV18 and TRBJ1-5; the D gene is possibly TRBD1 (5 bases). The source is a human donor with non-small cell lung cancer. This CDR3 is CASSPRKGEPQHF. CDR3 nucleotide sequence: TGTGCCAGCTCACCACGGAAAGGGGAGCCCCAGCATTTT.